Presented here are 31 T cell receptor beta chains from one specimen sequenced in a study of shared clonotypes between healthy human individuals. Repertoires were generated with immunoSEQ multiplex PCR, while TCRdb's copy carries only in-frame clones and drops some. Of 1.4 million or so clones listed, approximately 98.5% are singletons. Sequences were obtained from naive CD4+ T cells sorted from blood. Described subset: CD45RA+ positively selected. These TCRs come from a man in his thirties or forties in good health.

The chain uses TRBV7-2 and TRBJ2-1; D assignment may be TRBD1 or TRBD2 (5 bases each). With 7 bases removed from V and 3 bases from J, the gap between germline ends came to 10 bases. Germline assignment: CDR1 SGHTA and CDR2 FQGNSA. CDR3 length equals 13 residues. CDR3 sequence (DNA): TGTGCCAGCAACCGGGACCACTACAATGAGCAGTTCTTC. Translating it yields CASNRDHYNEQFF.

The chain employs TRBV5-1 and TRBJ1-1; 11 nucleotides match TRBD1. Per germline, CDR1 SGHRS and CDR2 YFSETQ. V gave up 7 bases and J gave up 0 bases; unmatched junction bases: 5. This CDR3 has 15 residues. The CDR3 coding sequence is TGCGCCAGCGGGACAGGGGGTCTGATGAACACTGAAGCTTTCTTT. Protein: CASGTGGLMNTEAFF. Together with reference TRBV5-1 and TRBJ1-1, the CDR3 gives the full variable domain: KAGVTQTPRYLIKTRGQQVTLSCSPISGHRSVSWYQQTPGQGLQFLFEYFSETQRNKGNFPGRFSGRQFSNSRSEMNVSTLELGDSALYLCASGTGGLMNTEAFFGQGTRLTVV.

This chain connects TRBV7-2 to TRBJ1-2; TRBD1 aligns across 10 bases. This CDR3 has 16 amino acids. V lost 8 bases and J lost 3; bases outside the gene matches: 12. Germline V CDR1 and CDR2: SGHTA, FQGNSA. The CDR3 bases are TGTGCCAGCCCAAACCGCGGGACAGGGGACGACTATGGCTACACCTTC. It translates to CASPNRGTGDDYGYTF.

The genes are TRBV10-3 and TRBJ1-1; a possible D gene is TRBD1 (6 bases). The ends were cut back, 3 bases at V and 6 bases at J, with 11 bases in the middle. The CDR3 has 13 residues. CDR1 is ENHRY, CDR2 SYGVKD, per germline. CDR3 sequence (DNA): TGTGCCATCAGTGATACGGGGGGCGCTGAAGCTTTCTTT. Translating gives CAISDTGGAEAFF.

A single count supports this clone. This chain links TRBV28 with TRBJ2-5, with D perhaps matching TRBD2 (7 bases). The CDR3 covers 14 residues. Germline CDR1 MDHEN, CDR2 SYDVKM. The V and J ends lost 5 bases and 3 bases respectively, with 13 bases between them. The CDR3 coding sequence is TGTGCCAGCAGTCCTGAGGGGGGGGAAGAGACCCAGTACTTC. Protein product: CASSPEGGEETQYF.

The rearrangement links TRBV27 to TRBJ1-1, with D unresolved. The CDR3 totals 13 residues. The germline gives CDR1 MNHEY, CDR2 SMNVEV (reference sequence). V was pared by 0 bases and J by 5 bases, with 7 bases between. In DNA form, the CDR3 reads TGTGCCAGCAGTTTATCGTATTCAACTGAAGCTTTCTTT. This codes for CASSLSYSTEAFF.

The chain couples TRBV29-1 to TRBJ1-1; D gene ambiguous. The CDR3 is 14 residues long. The V gene's germline CDR1 is SQVTM and CDR2 ANQGSEA. Trimming left V 4 bases short and J 2 bases short, with 14 bases between. CDR3 DNA: TGCAGCGTTGTCAGGAGGGAATCCAACACTGAAGCTTTCTTT. Amino acid sequence: CSVVRRESNTEAFF.

The chain combines TRBV12-2 with TRBJ2-5; TRBD2 is taken as the D call from the table, unchecked against the DNA. TRBV12-2 corresponds to a pseudogene. CDR3 size: 15 residues. CDR3 nucleotide sequence: TGTGCAAGTCGTACCGGGACTAGCCTACAAGAGACCCAGTACTTC. The encoded protein is CASRTGTSLQETQYF.

V is TRBV12-5 and J is TRBJ2-1, with 7 bases aligning to TRBD2. The length of the CDR3 is 16 residues. Germline V gives CDR1 LGHNT, CDR2 FRNRAP. V lost 6 bases to trimming and J lost 4 bases; unmatched junction nucleotides: 12. The CDR3 is CASGSPERDPYNEQFF. The CDR3 DNA reads as TGTGCTAGTGGCTCGCCCGAGCGGGACCCTTACAATGAGCAGTTCTTC.

This clone was picked up one time. The chain links TRBV14 to TRBJ2-4, with TRBD2 matching 11 bases. The CDR3 is made up of 19 amino acids. The germline CDR1 and CDR2 sequences are SGHDN and FVKESK. Unmatched junction bases numbered 9, after V lost 2 bases and J lost 0 bases. For the CDR3, the DNA is TGTGCCAGCAGCCAATCTAGCGGGAGGACGCCCCTAGCCAAAAACATTCAGTACTTC. This gives the protein CASSQSSGRTPLAKNIQYF.

This chain links TRBV9 with TRBJ1-2; D might be TRBD1 (5 bases). The CDR3 is 16 residues long. CDR1 is SGDLS and CDR2 is YYNGEE in the germline V gene. Trimming removed 0 bases at V and 5 bases at J, with 17 bases between. DNA for the CDR3: TGTGCCAGCAGCGTAGCTACTGACGGGACGGAGTATGGCTACACCTTC. Encoded protein: CASSVATDGTEYGYTF.

The V call is TRBV2, the J call TRBJ2-7; tentatively, D is TRBD1 (6 bases). V lost 7 bases and J lost 2, with 15 bases in between. The CDR3 is 14 amino acids. Looked up from germline, CDR1 is SNHLY and CDR2 is FYNNEI. CDR3 nucleotides: TGTGCCAGCACCGGGATACAGGGCCCCTACGAGCAGTACTTC. Its translation is CASTGIQGPYEQYF. Using reference TRBV2 and TRBJ2-7 for the parts outside the CDR3, the full variable domain is EPEVTQTPSHQVTQMGQEVILRCVPISNHLYFYWYRQILGQKVEFLVSFYNNEISEKSEIFDDQFSVERPDGSNFTLKIRSTKLEDSAMYFCASTGIQGPYEQYFGPGTRLTVT.

The V and J genes are TRBV6-6 and TRBJ2-3, with 9 bases identical to TRBD1. The length of the CDR3 is 12 residues. Germline V gene data show CDR1 as MNHNY and CDR2 as SVGAGI (reference sequence). Germline trimming cut 6 bases from V and 13 bases from J; bases unmatched to any gene: 8. Here the CDR3 reads CASRAGQGWKYF. DNA for the CDR3: TGTGCCAGCAGAGCCGGACAGGGGTGGAAGTATTTT.

The chain couples TRBV2 to TRBJ2-3; D is uncertain. The CDR3 totals 13 residues. CDR1 and CDR2 (germline): SNHLY, FYNNEI. V was cut by 7 bases and J by 1 base, with 9 bases left in between. Written as DNA, the CDR3 is TGTGCCAGCATGGTTTTGCGCACAGATACGCAGTATTTT. Amino acids: CASMVLRTDTQYF.

The V call is TRBV30, the J call TRBJ2-1; D unclear. Trimming took off 1 base at V and 7 bases at J, with 8 bases between the two ends. The germline gives CDR1 GTSNPN, CDR2 SVGIG (reference sequence). The CDR3 spans 12 residues. This CDR3 is CAWSGTINEQFF. The DNA of the CDR3 is TGTGCCTGGAGTGGAACTATTAATGAGCAGTTCTTC.

This clone occurred once. This chain links TRBV2 with TRBJ2-1; D ambiguous. Trimming shortened V by 8 bases and J by 4 bases, and 12 bases separated the two germline ends. Germline lookup yields CDR1 SNHLY and CDR2 FYNNEI. This CDR3 contains 13 residues. CDR3 region: CASGTDPYNEQFF. The CDR3 DNA reads as TGTGCCAGCGGTACGGACCCGTACAATGAGCAGTTCTTC. The variable domain in full, completed from reference TRBV2 and TRBJ2-1, reads EPEVTQTPSHQVTQMGQEVILRCVPISNHLYFYWYRQILGQKVEFLVSFYNNEISEKSEIFDDQFSVERPDGSNFTLKIRSTKLEDSAMYFCASGTDPYNEQFFGPGTRLTVL.

The chain links TRBV28 to TRBJ2-3; unclear D gene. The CDR3 spans 9 residues. Trimming took off 8 bases at V and 9 bases at J, with 6 bases between the two ends. Germline assignment: CDR1 MDHEN and CDR2 SYDVKM. The CDR3 DNA follows: TGTGCCAGCGGGTTCACGCAGTATTTT. Protein sequence: CASGFTQYF.

Remarks on this clone: This sample includes further DNA sequences coding for the same CDR3. The rearrangement joins TRBV7-2 to TRBJ2-6, with D unclear. Trimming pared 6 bases from V and 0 bases from J, leaving 15 bases between. The germline CDR1 and CDR2 sequences are SGHTA and FQGNSA. CDR3 length: 17 amino acids. In DNA, the CDR3 is TGTGCCAGCAGTTTATCGGGCGGCGGCTCTGGGGCCAACGTCCTGACTTTC. It is translated as CASSLSGGGSGANVLTF.

As to this clone: Relative to the germline gene, one junction end is altered; a read error may explain this. The chain joins TRBV7-7 to TRBJ2-1; D might be TRBD2 (6 bases). The CDR3 extends over 14 amino acids. Germline V CDR1 and CDR2: SSHAT, FNYEAQ (reference sequence). The CDR3 spells CASSLGGAGDEQFF. CDR3 bases: TGTGCTAGCAGCTTAGGAGGGGCGGGTGATGAGCAGTTCTTC.

V and J are TRBV27 and TRBJ2-7; D may be TRBD1 or TRBD2 (5 bases each). CDR1 MNHEY and CDR2 SMNVEV come from the germline V gene (reference sequence). V lost 5 bases to trimming and J lost 7 bases, with 21 bases between them. This CDR3 is built from 15 residues. DNA for the CDR3: TGTGCCAGCAGTCTAGAGCCGGGGCTCGAAGGTGAGCAGTACTTC. Translation gives CASSLEPGLEGEQYF.

This chain links TRBV5-4 with TRBJ2-7; 9 bases are a match to TRBD1. The V segment lost 0 bases and the J segment 5 bases; nucleotides outside the gene matches: 3. Germline CDR1 is SGHNT and CDR2 is YYREEE (reference sequence). There are 14 residues in the CDR3. This chain's CDR3 is CASSLEDRGNEQYF. The CDR3, as DNA: TGTGCCAGCAGCTTGGAGGACAGGGGAAACGAGCAGTACTTC.

The V and J genes are TRBV6-6 and TRBJ2-1, with D possibly TRBD1 on 6 matching bases. This CDR3 contains 15 residues. The V gene lost 5 bases and the J gene lost 0 bases, with 11 bases spanning the gap. Germline CDR1 is MNHNY and CDR2 is SVGAGI (reference sequence). In DNA form, the CDR3 reads TGTGCCAGCAGTCGGAAAGGGGGCTCCTACAATGAGCAGTTCTTC. This sequence encodes CASSRKGGSYNEQFF.

V usage is TRBV6-6 and J usage is TRBJ2-3; 7 bases line up with TRBD1. The V gene end was trimmed by 6 bases and the J gene end by 2 bases; junction bases not matched to a gene: 5. Germline assignment: CDR1 MNHNY and CDR2 SVGAGI (reference sequence). The CDR3 extends over 14 amino acids. The CDR3 spells CASRTGDATDTQYF. The CDR3 DNA is TGTGCCAGCAGAACAGGGGATGCCACAGATACGCAGTATTTT.

The chain combines TRBV28 with TRBJ1-5; no definite D call. The CDR3 spans 14 residues. Germline CDR1 and CDR2: MDHEN and SYDVKM. V lost 4 bases, J lost 4 bases, and 11 bases lay in between. CDR3 amino acids: CASSSPGENQPQHF. DNA of the CDR3: TGTGCCAGCAGTTCTCCCGGGGAGAATCAGCCCCAGCATTTT.

CDR3 amino acids: CASSQQTGSFTYEQFF. The CDR3 DNA reads TGCGCCAGCAGCCAACAGACAGGTTCATTCACCTATGAGCAGTTCTTC. V and J are TRBV4-1 and TRBJ2-1; D may be TRBD1 (6 bases). Trimming removed 2 bases from V and 8 bases from J, with 19 bases in between. This CDR3 is 16 amino acids long. Germline CDR1 and CDR2: MGHRA and YSYEKL.

CDR3 nucleotides: TGTGCCAGCTCACCACCCGGACTAGGTAGGGACGAGCAGTACTTC. It translates to CASSPPGLGRDEQYF. This chain joins TRBV18 and TRBJ2-7, with 7 bases matching TRBD2. This CDR3 region has 15 residues. Trimming took 0 bases from V and 5 from J; bases not matched to a gene: 7. Germline V CDR1 and CDR2: KGHSH, LQKENI. The complete variable domain, with remaining parts taken from reference TRBV18 and TRBJ2-7, reads NAGVMQNPRHLVRRRGQEARLRCSPMKGHSHVYWYRQLPEEGLKFMVYLQKENIIDESGMPKERFSAEFPKEGPSILRIQQVVRGDSAAYFCASSPPGLGRDEQYFGPGTRLTVT.

This rearrangement joins TRBV4-1 to TRBJ1-5, with 7 bases lining up with TRBD1. The CDR3 is made up of 16 amino acids. V shed 4 bases and J 1 base; nucleotides not matched to a gene: 7. Germline V gives CDR1 MGHRA, CDR2 YSYEKL. The CDR3 DNA reads as TGCGCCAGCAGCCCCGGACAGGAAAGGAGCAATCAGCCCCAGCATTTT. Encoded protein: CASSPGQERSNQPQHF.

The rearrangement joins TRBV27 to TRBJ1-1, with D tentatively TRBD1 (6 bases). The ends were cut back, 2 bases at V and 4 bases at J, with 14 bases in the middle. CDR3 length: 15 residues. Germline lookup yields CDR1 MNHEY and CDR2 SMNVEV (reference sequence). The CDR3, as DNA: TGTGCCAGCAGTTTAGCAGGGGCCCCCAGCACTGAAGCTTTCTTT. Residues: CASSLAGAPSTEAFF.

This clone was recorded once. V is TRBV15 and J is TRBJ1-2; D perhaps matches TRBD1 (5 bases). The CDR3 loop spans 13 amino acids. The germline V gene has CDR1 LNHNV and CDR2 YYDKDF (reference sequence). V lost 5 bases to trimming and J lost 3 bases, with 10 bases between them. DNA for the CDR3: TGTGCCACCAGCCCCAGGGACTACTATGGCTACACCTTC. This gives the protein CATSPRDYYGYTF.

The chain employs TRBV2 and TRBJ1-5; D uncertain. This CDR3 is 16 amino acids long. Germline V gene data show CDR1 as SNHLY and CDR2 as FYNNEI. V lost 2 bases and J 1 base, leaving 12 bases between the germline ends. CDR3 amino acids: CASSEYGRASNQPQHF. The CDR3 DNA follows: TGTGCCAGCAGTGAATACGGCAGAGCAAGCAATCAGCCCCAGCATTTT.

This chain joins TRBV7-2 and TRBJ1-2, with a weak D call TRBD1 (6 bases). CDR1 is SGHTA, CDR2 FQGNSA, per germline. The CDR3 is 14 amino acids. V was shortened by 0 bases and J by 8 bases, with 13 bases between the two germline ends. CDR3 amino acids: CASSLAAGGAGYTF. The CDR3 nucleotides read TGTGCCAGCAGCTTAGCTGCGGGGGGCGCAGGCTACACCTTC.